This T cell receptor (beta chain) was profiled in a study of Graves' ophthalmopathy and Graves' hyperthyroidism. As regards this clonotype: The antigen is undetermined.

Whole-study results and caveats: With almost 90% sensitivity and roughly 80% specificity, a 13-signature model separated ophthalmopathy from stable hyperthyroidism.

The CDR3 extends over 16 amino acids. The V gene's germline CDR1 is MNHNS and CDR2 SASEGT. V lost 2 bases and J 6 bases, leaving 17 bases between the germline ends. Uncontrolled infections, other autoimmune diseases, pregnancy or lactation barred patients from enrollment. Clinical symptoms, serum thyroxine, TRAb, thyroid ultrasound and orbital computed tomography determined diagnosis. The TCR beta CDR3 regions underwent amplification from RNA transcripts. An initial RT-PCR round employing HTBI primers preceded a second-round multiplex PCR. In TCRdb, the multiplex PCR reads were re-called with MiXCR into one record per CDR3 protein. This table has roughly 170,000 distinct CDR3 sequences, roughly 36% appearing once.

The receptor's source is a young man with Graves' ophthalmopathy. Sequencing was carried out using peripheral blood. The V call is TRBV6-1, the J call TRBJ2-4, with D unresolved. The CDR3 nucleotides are TGTGCCAGCAGTGAATTTTTCTGGAGCTCAGGAAACATTCAGTACTTC. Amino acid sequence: CASSEFFWSSGNIQYF.